These 25 T cell receptor beta chains were sequenced from one sample in a study of T cell repertoires in cytomegalovirus infection. For these receptors, no antigen is known. TCRdb reprocessed the reads with MiXCR, giving one entry per CDR3 protein. This table holds some 150,000 distinct CDR3 sequences, approximately 30% found once. The sample here was CD8+ T cells from cultured PBMCs, taken from culture after CMV antigen stimulation. These receptors were obtained from a human donor in good health (CMV status not recorded). Some clones in this sample may be carry-over from other donors' samples.

This chain uses TRBV29-1 with TRBJ1-1; 8 bases map to TRBD1. CDR1 and CDR2 (germline): SQVTM, ANQGSEA. J lost 4 bases, V lost 6 bases, and 7 bases had no gene match. The CDR3 runs to 13 residues. The chain's CDR3 is CSVSRQGATEAFF. The CDR3 DNA is TGCAGCGTGTCAAGGCAGGGGGCCACTGAAGCTTTCTTT.

V gene TRBV12-3 or TRBV12-4 combines with J gene TRBJ1-2; D gene unclear. V lost 4 bases, J lost 4 bases, and 16 bases lay in between. The CDR3 is made up of 15 amino acids. The CDR3 sequence: CASSSTPKSFYGYTF. The CDR3 DNA sequence: TGTGCCAGCAGTTCCACCCCCAAATCCTTCTATGGCTACACCTTC.

The chain is built from TRBV2 and TRBJ2-7, with TRBD1 matching over 10 bases. The CDR3 runs 11 residues. Per germline, CDR1 SNHLY and CDR2 FYNNEI. V lost 6 bases, J lost 11 bases, and 4 bases stayed unmatched. The DNA of the CDR3 is TGTGCCAGCAGCGGGACAGGGGATGAGTACTTC. This encodes CASSGTGDEYF. The full variable domain, completed using reference TRBV2 and TRBJ2-7, is EPEVTQTPSHQVTQMGQEVILRCVPISNHLYFYWYRQILGQKVEFLVSFYNNEISEKSEIFDDQFSVERPDGSNFTLKIRSTKLEDSAMYFCASSGTGDEYFGPGTRLTVT.

V and J are TRBV6-2 or TRBV6-3 and TRBJ2-5; 9 bases align to TRBD1. Germline assignment: CDR1 MNHEY and CDR2 SVGEGT. Trimming removed 2 bases from V and 5 bases from J; junction bases left unmatched: 12. This CDR3 comprises 17 residues. CDR3 loop: CASSYTAGTGFFETQYF. CDR3 nucleotide sequence: TGTGCCAGCAGTTACACTGCCGGGACAGGGTTCTTCGAGACCCAGTACTTC.

The genes are TRBV7-9 and TRBJ1-1; D gene ambiguous. This CDR3 comprises 12 residues. Germline CDR1 reads SEHNR; CDR2 reads FQNEAQ (reference sequence). Trimming removed 4 bases from V and 4 bases from J, with 7 bases in between. CDR3 DNA sequence: TGTGCCAGCAGCTATTCGGTCACTGAAGCTTTCTTT. Encoded protein: CASSYSVTEAFF.

This clonotype showed up many times. The germline gene is not matched at one end of the junction; a read error may be the cause. The V gene is TRBV5-6, the J gene TRBJ1-6, with D perhaps matching TRBD1 (5 bases). CDR1 is SGHDT and CDR2 is YYEEEE in the germline V gene. This CDR3 comprises 14 residues. CDR3 nucleotide sequence: TGTGCCAGCAGCTTTAGGGACTATTATTCACCCCTCCACTTT. It codes for CASSFRDYYSPLHF.

This chain connects TRBV6-6 to TRBJ1-5, with D unclear. This CDR3 is built from 14 residues. Trimming took 2 bases from V and 7 from J, leaving 12 bases between them. CDR1 and CDR2 from the germline V gene are MNHNY and SVGAGI (reference sequence). CDR3 protein: CASSYVGSKQPQHF. The CDR3, as DNA: TGTGCCAGCAGTTACGTTGGATCCAAACAGCCCCAGCATTTT.

The chain carries TRBV7-6 and TRBJ2-7; TRBD1 agrees at 9 bases. The length of the CDR3 is 14 residues. With V trimmed by 5 bases and J by 1 base, 3 bases remained unmatched. In germline, CDR1 is SGHVS, CDR2 FNYEAQ. CDR3 region: CASSQTGGSYEQYF. CDR3 coding DNA: TGTGCCAGCAGCCAGACAGGGGGTTCCTACGAGCAGTACTTC.

This chain joins TRBV12-3 or TRBV12-4 and TRBJ1-2, with D maybe TRBD1 (6 bases). CDR3 length equals 15 residues. V gave up 1 base and J gave up 0 bases, with 9 bases separating them. CDR3: CASSLVPGANYGYTF. The CDR3 DNA follows: TGTGCCAGCAGTTTAGTCCCAGGGGCTAACTATGGCTACACCTTC.

In its sample, this clonotype is medium-sized (0.01 to 0.1%). This chain joins TRBV7-3 and TRBJ2-3, with 7 bases that match TRBD2. There are 16 residues in the CDR3. The J segment lost 0 bases and the V segment lost 4 bases, leaving 7 bases of the junction unmatched. Germline values: CDR1 SGHTA, CDR2 FQGTGA. CDR3 sequence (DNA): TGTGCCAGCAGCTCGAATCCGGGACTAAGCACAGATACGCAGTATTTT. It codes for CASSSNPGLSTDTQYF.

This clonotype was found once. The chain couples TRBV4-1 to TRBJ1-2; no clear D. CDR3 length equals 13 residues. CDR1 and CDR2 (germline): MGHRA, YSYEKL. V was trimmed by 0 bases and J by 2 bases, leaving 4 bases between them. As DNA, the CDR3 is TGCGCCAGCAGCCAAGACAGCAACTATGGCTACACCTTC. Amino acid sequence: CASSQDSNYGYTF.

Turning to this clonotype: One end of the junction does not line up with germline, which may come from a read error. The V and J genes are TRBV5-6 and TRBJ1-6, with TRBD1 as a possible D gene (5 bases). The CDR3 consists of 11 residues. CDR1 is SGHDT and CDR2 is YYEEEE in the germline V gene. CDR3 DNA: TGTGCCAGCAGCTTCGGACGGGGGTTGGACTTT. Residues: CASSFGRGLDF.

This clonotype was seen ten or more times. The chain is built from TRBV12-3 or TRBV12-4 and TRBJ2-2; the match to TRBD2 covers 9 bases. The CDR3 runs 16 residues. V dropped 8 bases and J dropped 5; count of bases not matched to a gene: 12. This chain's CDR3 is CASGKGGGAETGELFF. In DNA, the CDR3 is TGTGCCAGCGGCAAAGGCGGGGGGGCCGAAACCGGGGAGCTGTTTTTT.

This sequence joins TRBV19 and TRBJ2-7; tentatively, D is TRBD1 or TRBD2 (5 bases each). V lost 3 bases, J lost 5 bases, and 5 bases lay in between. This CDR3 has 11 amino acids. Germline loops: CDR1 LNHDA, CDR2 SQIVND (reference sequence). The CDR3 here is CASSMGDEQYF. The CDR3 DNA reads as TGTGCCAGTAGTATGGGGGACGAGCAGTACTTC.

Only a few counts were recorded for this clonotype. The chain employs TRBV11-2 and TRBJ2-1, with 7 bases fitting TRBD1. This CDR3 contains 15 residues. Germline CDR1 reads SGHAT; CDR2 reads FQNNGV. The ends lost 7 bases at V and 4 bases at J; junction bases unmatched: 10. The CDR3 nucleotides read TGTGCCAGCACCATCACAGGGGCCGTATACAATGAGCAGTTCTTC. Its translation is CASTITGAVYNEQFF.

The gene calls are TRBV11-2 and TRBJ1-6, with no clear D. The V end was cut by 1 base, the J end by 0 bases, with 7 bases between. The CDR3 runs 16 residues. Per germline, CDR1 SGHAT and CDR2 FQNNGV. DNA of the CDR3: TGTGCCAGCAGCTTAGGAATCCCCTCCTATAATTCACCCCTCCACTTT. Translating gives CASSLGIPSYNSPLHF. Supplemented by reference TRBV11-2 and TRBJ1-6, the full variable domain reads EAGVAQSPRYKIIEKRQSVAFWCNPISGHATLYWYQQILGQGPKLLIQFQNNGVVDDSQLPKDRFSAERLKGVDSTLKIQPAKLEDSAVYLCASSLGIPSYNSPLHFGNGTRLTVT.

This chain uses TRBV7-6 with TRBJ2-2; D is possibly TRBD1 (6 bases). The V and J ends lost 5 bases and 6 bases respectively, with 19 bases between them. Germline assignment: CDR1 SGHVS and CDR2 FNYEAQ. The CDR3 is made up of 16 amino acids. The DNA of the CDR3 is TGTGCCAGCAGCCAACTGGGAATGGGGGCCCCCGGGGAGCTGTTTTTT. It encodes CASSQLGMGAPGELFF.

This CDR3 is CASRLGQINSPLHF. CDR3 bases: TGTGCCAGCAGGTTGGGACAGATTAATTCACCCCTCCACTTT. This chain uses TRBV27 with TRBJ1-6, with 7 bases matching TRBD1. The CDR3 runs to 14 residues. V lost 6 bases, J lost 6 bases, and 5 bases stayed unmatched. Germline CDR1 MNHEY, CDR2 SMNVEV (reference sequence).

This clonotype was seen only a few times. The rearrangement uses TRBV28 and TRBJ2-7; 8 bases map to TRBD2. CDR3 length: 15 amino acids. The J segment lost 0 bases and the V segment lost 3 bases, leaving 4 bases of the junction unmatched. Germline CDR1 MDHEN, CDR2 SYDVKM. The CDR3 spells CASSFGGGPSYEQYF. CDR3 DNA sequence: TGTGCCAGCAGTTTTGGCGGGGGGCCCTCCTACGAGCAGTACTTC.

This clonotype was found once. This sequence joins TRBV15 and TRBJ1-2, with D maybe TRBD1 (5 bases). V was shortened by 4 bases and J by 4 bases, with 16 bases between the two germline ends. The germline CDR1 and CDR2 sequences are LNHNV and YYDKDF (reference sequence). The CDR3 consists of 15 residues. The chain's CDR3 is CATSTRDPTTYGYTF. CDR3 nucleotides: TGTGCCACCAGCACCCGGGACCCGACCACCTATGGCTACACCTTC.

Only a few counts were recorded for this clonotype. The gene calls are TRBV10-3 and TRBJ1-1; 8 bases are shared with TRBD1. The J segment lost 3 bases and the V segment lost 10 bases, leaving 1 base of the junction unmatched. Germline V gives CDR1 ENHRY, CDR2 SYGVKD. This CDR3 contains 11 residues. DNA of the CDR3: TGTGCCACACAGGGGGACACTGAAGCTTTCTTT. This sequence encodes CATQGDTEAFF.

V is TRBV7-9 and J is TRBJ1-2; D ambiguous. This CDR3 is built from 15 residues. Per germline, CDR1 SEHNR and CDR2 FQNEAQ (reference sequence). Trimming took 2 bases from V and 4 from J, leaving 14 bases between them. This CDR3 reads CASSLSPLGSYGYTF. As DNA, the CDR3 is TGTGCCAGCAGCTTAAGTCCTCTTGGGTCCTATGGCTACACCTTC.

This clonotype has only one observation. The chain is built from TRBV19 and TRBJ2-1; TRBD2 might be the D (6 bases). The CDR3 is 14 amino acids. From germline, CDR1 is LNHDA and CDR2 SQIVND (reference sequence). The germline V and J ends were trimmed by 3 bases and 7 bases, with 13 bases remaining between them. The CDR3 loop is CASSILGTHNEQFF. CDR3 coding DNA: TGTGCCAGTAGTATTCTTGGGACTCATAATGAGCAGTTCTTC.

J is TRBJ1-2 and V is TRBV10-2; a weak D match, TRBD1 (6 bases). Trimming pared 0 bases from V and 2 bases from J, leaving 16 bases between. CDR1 is WSHSY and CDR2 is SAAADI in the germline V gene. This CDR3 region has 17 residues. CDR3 DNA sequence: TGCGCCAGCAGTGAGTCGGGGGGCGCGAGTGGAAACTATGGCTACACCTTC. It is translated as CASSESGGASGNYGYTF.

This clonotype turned up a few times. The J gene is TRBJ2-3, the V gene TRBV12-3 or TRBV12-4; D is undetermined. The length of the CDR3 is 13 residues. Trimming took 6 bases from V and 1 from J, leaving 8 bases between them. Here the CDR3 DNA reads TGTGCCAGCAGGGAACTCCGCACAGATACGCAGTATTTT. Translating it yields CASRELRTDTQYF.